A single sample gave rise to the 20 T cell receptor beta chains below, sequenced in a study of blood T cell repertoires in COVID-19. Profiling relied on immunoSEQ multiplex PCR, and the TCRdb table lists in-frame clones only, not all of them. In the table there are roughly 170,000 clones, 70% to 85% of which are singletons. Sample: peripheral blood. Every receptor here comes from a human donor in a cohort sampled during active COVID-19.

The chain carries TRBV6-5 and TRBJ1-4; 9 positions agree with TRBD1. In germline, CDR1 is MNHEY, CDR2 SVGAGI. This CDR3 spans 14 amino acids. The V and J ends lost 4 bases and 6 bases, in that order; junction bases with no gene match: 3. CDR3 DNA sequence: TGTGCCAGCAGTTCGGGACAGGGTCATGAAAAACTGTTTTTT. Protein product: CASSSGQGHEKLFF.

This chain uses TRBV11-3 with TRBJ2-7; maybe TRBD2 (6 bases). In germline, CDR1 is SGHNT, CDR2 YENEEA. The CDR3 is 13 amino acids. V shed 4 bases and J shed 3 bases, with 10 bases lying between them. As DNA, the CDR3 is TGTGCCAGCAGCTACGATAGCGGCTACGAGCAGTACTTC. It yields the protein CASSYDSGYEQYF.

J is TRBJ1-1 and V is TRBV4-2; D not certain. This CDR3 region has 13 residues. V lost 1 base and J lost 1, with 4 bases in between. Germline CDR1 is LGHNA and CDR2 is YNFKEQ. Here the CDR3 DNA reads TGTGCCAGCAGCCAAGCCCAGAACACTGAAGCTTTCTTT. Its translation is CASSQAQNTEAFF.

This chain links TRBV5-6 with TRBJ1-5; 10 bases map to TRBD1. The germline gives CDR1 SGHDT, CDR2 YYEEEE. Trimming took 1 base from V and 6 from J; bases not matched to a gene: 4. The CDR3 is made up of 15 amino acids. CDR3 nucleotide sequence: TGTGCCAGCAGCTTGTCGACAGGGGGCCCTCAGCCCCAGCATTTT. Amino acid sequence: CASSLSTGGPQPQHF. Complete variable domain (other parts from reference TRBV5-6 and TRBJ1-5): DAGVTQSPTHLIKTRGQQVTLRCSPKSGHDTVSWYQQALGQGPQFIFQYYEEEERQRGNFPDRFSGHQFPNYSSELNVNALLLGDSALYLCASSLSTGGPQPQHFGDGTRLSIL.

The chain has TRBV7-6 and TRBJ2-2, with 9 bases that match TRBD1. Germline V lookup: CDR1 SGHVS, CDR2 FNYEAQ. This CDR3 is 17 amino acids long. Trimming removed 8 bases from V and 7 bases from J; junction bases left unmatched: 17. Here the CDR3 DNA reads TGTGCCAGCGGTGACAGTTTCGGGACAGGGCTTGACGGGGAGCTGTTTTTT. The encoded protein is CASGDSFGTGLDGELFF.

The chain couples TRBV5-4 to TRBJ2-7; a possible D gene is TRBD2 (5 bases). The CDR3 spans 13 residues. Trimming stripped 1 base from V and 5 bases from J, with 10 bases between. In germline, CDR1 is SGHNT, CDR2 YYREEE (reference sequence). DNA of the CDR3: TGTGCCAGCAGCTTGAGAGGAGGCAACGAGCAGTACTTC. Encoded protein: CASSLRGGNEQYF.

CDR3 DNA sequence: TGTGCCAGCAGTGAAGTTCCGGGAAGAGGGGAAAAACTGTTTTTT. Its protein product is CASSEVPGRGEKLFF. The genes are TRBV2 and TRBJ1-4; D is unresolved. CDR1 SNHLY and CDR2 FYNNEI come from the germline V gene. The CDR3 loop spans 15 amino acids. V lost 1 base, J lost 8 bases, and 14 bases lay in between. Looking up the rest from reference TRBV2 and TRBJ1-4 gives the full variable domain: EPEVTQTPSHQVTQMGQEVILRCVPISNHLYFYWYRQILGQKVEFLVSFYNNEISEKSEIFDDQFSVERPDGSNFTLKIRSTKLEDSAMYFCASSEVPGRGEKLFFGSGTQLSVL.

The chain is built from TRBV14 and TRBJ2-5; D is perhaps TRBD1 (5 bases). The V gene's germline CDR1 is SGHDN and CDR2 FVKESK. Trimming removed 4 bases from V and 0 bases from J, with 18 bases in between. The CDR3 spans 17 residues. This CDR3 reads CASSLYWQGQYQETQYF. CDR3 sequence (DNA): TGTGCCAGCAGCCTCTATTGGCAGGGCCAGTACCAAGAGACCCAGTACTTC.

The chain is built from TRBV4-1 and TRBJ1-5, with D tentatively TRBD1 (6 bases). V gave up 3 bases and J gave up 0 bases, with 12 bases separating them. Germline-derived CDR1 and CDR2 are MGHRA and YSYEKL. The CDR3 is 16 residues long. For the CDR3, the DNA is TGCGCCAGCAGCCAGGCCCAGGGGTATAGCAATCAGCCCCAGCATTTT. It translates to CASSQAQGYSNQPQHF.

The chain couples TRBV12-3 or TRBV12-4 to TRBJ1-2; no reliable D call. Trimming pared 5 bases from V and 1 base from J, leaving 5 bases between. CDR3 length: 12 amino acids. In DNA form, the CDR3 reads TGTGCCAGCAGTCCTAATAACTATGGCTACACCTTC. Amino acid sequence: CASSPNNYGYTF.

The chain uses TRBV5-1 and TRBJ2-3; D perhaps matches TRBD1 (5 bases). V was pared by 0 bases and J by 1 base, with 15 bases between. Germline assignment: CDR1 SGHRS and CDR2 YFSETQ. The CDR3 is made up of 17 amino acids. For the CDR3, the DNA is TGCGCCAGCAGCTTGGATGTCACGACAGCCCGCACAGATACGCAGTATTTT. Amino acid sequence: CASSLDVTTARTDTQYF.

This clone showed up just once. This chain joins TRBV18 and TRBJ1-2; 7 bases are a match to TRBD1. The CDR3 is 14 amino acids. Per the germline V gene, CDR1 is KGHSH and CDR2 is LQKENI. Losses at the gene ends were 2 bases for V and 3 bases for J; bases not matched to a gene: 3. CDR3 loop: CASSPETGHYGYTF. The CDR3 nucleotides read TGTGCCAGCTCACCAGAGACAGGGCACTATGGCTACACCTTC.

The J gene is TRBJ2-7, the V gene TRBV3-1 (or the pseudogene TRBV3-2); a weak D match, TRBD2 (5 bases). The germline CDR1 and CDR2 sequences are LGHDT and YNNKEL (reference sequence). The CDR3 contains 13 residues. Between the trimmed V and J ends, which lost 6 bases and 2 bases, there was a span of 11 bases. The CDR3 sequence is CASSLRVTYEQYF. The CDR3 DNA sequence: TGTGCCAGCAGTTTGAGGGTTACCTACGAGCAGTACTTC.

The chain recombines TRBV2 with TRBJ2-7; the D gene is possibly TRBD1 (6 bases). The CDR3 runs 17 residues. Germline CDR1 SNHLY, CDR2 FYNNEI. Deletions cut 6 bases from V and 1 base from J, with 22 bases between. The CDR3: CASRVAGATWYSYEQYF. In DNA form, the CDR3 reads TGTGCCAGCAGGGTGGCAGGGGCTACTTGGTATTCCTACGAGCAGTACTTC.

This chain connects TRBV25-1 to TRBJ1-4; 8 bases match TRBD1. CDR1 and CDR2 from the germline V gene are MGHDK and SYGVNS. The CDR3 runs to 15 residues. The V gene end was trimmed by 4 bases and the J gene end by 7 bases; junction bases not matched to a gene: 8. The CDR3 spells CASSAGQGFSEKLFF. The CDR3 DNA follows: TGTGCCAGCAGTGCCGGACAGGGCTTTAGTGAAAAACTGTTTTTT.

This sequence joins TRBV7-9 and TRBJ2-2; a possible D gene is TRBD1 (6 bases). Germline V gene sequence: CDR1 SEHNR, CDR2 FQNEAQ (reference sequence). Trimming shortened V by 5 bases and J by 2 bases, and 12 bases separated the two germline ends. The CDR3 is 15 amino acids. The CDR3 region has the DNA TGTGCCAGCAGCGAAGGACAGCTAAACACCGGGGAGCTGTTTTTT. Protein sequence: CASSEGQLNTGELFF.

This sequence joins TRBV6-1 and TRBJ2-1; 8 nucleotides agree with TRBD2. V shed 1 base and J 7 bases; nucleotides not matched to a gene: 9. The CDR3 is 16 residues long. Germline V lookup: CDR1 MNHNS, CDR2 SASEGT. CDR3 residues: CASSEVPAGVVNEQFF. The CDR3 region has the DNA TGTGCCAGCAGTGAAGTTCCAGCGGGGGTAGTGAATGAGCAGTTCTTC.

This chain uses TRBV2 with TRBJ1-3; 7 bases agree with TRBD1. Germline values: CDR1 SNHLY, CDR2 FYNNEI. The CDR3 totals 16 residues. V lost 2 bases and J lost 4; bases outside the gene matches: 8. The CDR3 protein is CASSEMGTGVGNTIYF. The CDR3 DNA follows: TGTGCCAGCAGTGAAATGGGAACAGGGGTGGGAAACACCATATATTTT.

The chain recombines TRBV21-1 with TRBJ1-2; TRBD1, the table's D call, was not compared with the DNA. TRBV21-1 is labeled a pseudogene. The CDR3 runs to 14 residues. The CDR3 DNA reads TGTGCCAGCAGCAGGGGCAGTTTCCACTATGGCTACACCTTC. Protein product: CASSRGSFHYGYTF.

V is TRBV4-2 and J is TRBJ2-7, with 8 nucleotides matching TRBD1. V shed 2 bases, J shed 5 bases, and the junction held 11 bases outside the gene matches. The CDR3 is 16 residues long. Germline lookup yields CDR1 LGHNA and CDR2 YNFKEQ. CDR3 coding DNA: TGTGCCAGCAGCCAACAAACCGGGACAGGTTCCCACGAGCAGTACTTC. It specifies CASSQQTGTGSHEQYF.